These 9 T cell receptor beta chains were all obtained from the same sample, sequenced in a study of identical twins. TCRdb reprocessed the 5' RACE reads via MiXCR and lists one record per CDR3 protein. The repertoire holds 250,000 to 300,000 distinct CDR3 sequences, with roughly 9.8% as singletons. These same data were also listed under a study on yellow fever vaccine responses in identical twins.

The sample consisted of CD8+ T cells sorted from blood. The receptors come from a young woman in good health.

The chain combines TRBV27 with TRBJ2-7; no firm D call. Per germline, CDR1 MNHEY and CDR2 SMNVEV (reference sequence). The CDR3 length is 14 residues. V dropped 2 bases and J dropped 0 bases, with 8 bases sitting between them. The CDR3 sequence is CASSLRGVSYEQYF. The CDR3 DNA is TGTGCCAGCAGTTTACGCGGAGTCTCCTACGAGCAGTACTTC.

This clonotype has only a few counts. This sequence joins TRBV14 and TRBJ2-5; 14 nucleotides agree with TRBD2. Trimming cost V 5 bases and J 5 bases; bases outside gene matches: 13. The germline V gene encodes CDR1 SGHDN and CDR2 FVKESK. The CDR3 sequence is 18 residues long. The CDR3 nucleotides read TGTGCCAGCAGCGGAGACCGGACTAGCGGGGGGAGTGAGGAGACCCAGTACTTC. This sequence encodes CASSGDRTSGGSEETQYF.

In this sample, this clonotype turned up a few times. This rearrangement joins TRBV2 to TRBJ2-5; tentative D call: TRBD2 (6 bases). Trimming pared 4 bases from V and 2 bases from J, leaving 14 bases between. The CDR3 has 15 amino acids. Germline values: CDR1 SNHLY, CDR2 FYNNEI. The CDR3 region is CASSVGGSSQETQYF. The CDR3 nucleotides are TGTGCCAGCAGTGTGGGAGGTAGCTCGCAAGAGACCCAGTACTTC.

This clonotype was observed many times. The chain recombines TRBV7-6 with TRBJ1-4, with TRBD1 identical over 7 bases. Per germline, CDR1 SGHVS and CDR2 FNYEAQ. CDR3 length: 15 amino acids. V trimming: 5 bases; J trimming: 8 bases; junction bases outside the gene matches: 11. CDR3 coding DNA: TGTGCCAGCAGCCAGAGGGACAGTGGAGGGGAAAAACTGTTTTTT. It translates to CASSQRDSGGEKLFF.

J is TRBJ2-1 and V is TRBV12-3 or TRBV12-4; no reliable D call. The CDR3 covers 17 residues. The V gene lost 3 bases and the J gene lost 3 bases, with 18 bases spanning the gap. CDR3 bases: TGTGCCAGCAGTTTGACCCACTTTGTCACAGACTACAATGAGCAGTTCTTC. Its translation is CASSLTHFVTDYNEQFF.

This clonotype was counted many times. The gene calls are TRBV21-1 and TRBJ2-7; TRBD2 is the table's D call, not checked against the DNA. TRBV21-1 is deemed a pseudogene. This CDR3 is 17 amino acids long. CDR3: CASRKVSGGGLSYEQYF. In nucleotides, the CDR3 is TGTGCCAGCAGAAAGGTGTCAGGGGGAGGGCTAAGCTACGAGCAGTACTTC.

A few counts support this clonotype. The CDR3: CASSVNPGTGEDENTGELFF. The CDR3 bases are TGTGCCAGCAGCGTAAATCCAGGGACAGGGGAGGACGAGAACACCGGGGAGCTGTTTTTT. This sequence joins TRBV9 and TRBJ2-2; 10 bases agree with TRBD1. The ends lost 1 base at V and 1 base at J; junction bases unmatched: 13. Germline V gene data show CDR1 as SGDLS and CDR2 as YYNGEE. The CDR3 has 20 amino acids. Drawing the rest from reference TRBV9 and TRBJ2-2, the complete variable domain is DSGVTQTPKHLITATGQRVTLRCSPRSGDLSVYWYQQSLDQGLQFLIQYYNGEERAKGNILERFSAQQFPDLHSELNLSSLELGDSALYFCASSVNPGTGEDENTGELFFGEGSRLTVL.

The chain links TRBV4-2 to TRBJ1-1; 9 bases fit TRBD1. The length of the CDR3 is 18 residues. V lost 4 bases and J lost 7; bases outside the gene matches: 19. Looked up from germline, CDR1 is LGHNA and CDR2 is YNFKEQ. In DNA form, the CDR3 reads TGTGCCAGCAGCCGCCGGGACAGGGCTTTTAGGTCCAAGGGTGAAGCTTTCTTT. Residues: CASSRRDRAFRSKGEAFF.

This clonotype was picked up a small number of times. The CDR3 DNA reads as TGTGCCAGCAGCACGCAGACAGGGCCGAACACTGAAGCTTTCTTT. Protein sequence: CASSTQTGPNTEAFF. The chain uses TRBV7-8 and TRBJ1-1, with 7 bases matching TRBD1. CDR1 is SGHVS, CDR2 FQNEAQ, per germline. Trimming took 5 bases from V and 1 from J; bases not matched to a gene: 7. This CDR3 spans 15 amino acids.